These 12 T cell receptor beta chains were all obtained from the same sample, sequenced in a study of OX40 agonist ivuxolimab in advanced cancers. Here immunoSEQ multiplex PCR was the method, and the copy in TCRdb shows in-frame clones only, minus some. The sample has approximately 61,000 clones, about 90% seen once. The material was CD4+ or CD8+ T cells sorted from blood, obtained in a trial of the OX40 agonist ivuxolimab. The receptor source for this set is an adult with an advanced solid tumor such as melanoma, head and neck, liver or kidney cancer.

This chain uses TRBV5-1 with TRBJ2-7, with 7 bases lining up with TRBD2. The germline V gene encodes CDR1 SGHRS and CDR2 YFSETQ. The CDR3 contains 14 residues. The V and J ends lost 5 bases and 3 bases, in that order; junction bases with no gene match: 8. In nucleotides, the CDR3 is TGCGCCAGCAGTCCCGGGACTATAAACTACGAGCAGTACTTC. It specifies CASSPGTINYEQYF.

CDR3 amino acids: CASSQDPERPLHF. The CDR3 region has the DNA TGCGCCAGCAGCCAAGATCCCGAGAGACCCCTCCACTTT. The gene calls are TRBV4-1 and TRBJ1-6; D unresolved. The V and J ends lost 0 bases and 12 bases respectively, with 9 bases between them. This CDR3 comprises 13 residues. Germline assignment: CDR1 MGHRA and CDR2 YSYEKL.

The chain is built from TRBV4-2 and TRBJ2-5, with D possibly called TRBD1 or TRBD2 (5 bases each). V lost 4 bases to trimming and J lost 2 bases, with 11 bases between them. Germline V gene data show CDR1 as LGHNA and CDR2 as YNFKEQ. This CDR3 region has 14 residues. DNA for the CDR3: TGTGCCAGCAGCCTAGGGACCCGACAAGAGACCCAGTACTTC. It specifies CASSLGTRQETQYF.

This chain uses TRBV29-1 with TRBJ1-1; D might be TRBD1 (5 bases). In germline, CDR1 is SQVTM, CDR2 ANQGSEA. Trimming took off 3 bases at V and 4 bases at J, with 9 bases between the two ends. The CDR3 has 12 residues. In DNA form, the CDR3 reads TGCAGCGTTGACAGGGCGAGCACTGAAGCTTTCTTT. It encodes CSVDRASTEAFF.

This clone was observed a single time. The chain employs TRBV28 and TRBJ2-4, with 7 bases lining up with TRBD1. The CDR3 totals 16 residues. The J segment lost 0 bases and the V segment lost 5 bases, leaving 7 bases of the junction unmatched. Germline CDR1 MDHEN, CDR2 SYDVKM. The CDR3 loop is CASSPGTALAKNIQYF. The DNA for the CDR3 is TGTGCCAGCAGTCCTGGGACAGCTCTAGCCAAAAACATTCAGTACTTC.

The gene calls are TRBV2 and TRBJ1-4, with D unresolved. Trimming stripped 7 bases from V and 8 bases from J, with 14 bases between. Germline loops: CDR1 SNHLY, CDR2 FYNNEI. The CDR3 is 13 amino acids. This chain's CDR3 is CASTSPSREKLFF. Written as DNA, the CDR3 is TGTGCCAGCACCTCCCCCAGTCGGGAAAAACTGTTTTTT.

The J gene is TRBJ2-5, the V gene TRBV2, with 7 bases fitting TRBD1. The tail of the sequence fits TRBJ2-7 better, so the J call may be wrong. CDR1 and CDR2 (germline): SNHLY, FYNNEI. There are 13 residues in the CDR3. The CDR3 reads CASRGTGAYEQYF. CDR3 in DNA: TGTGCCAGCAGGGGAACAGGGGCCTACGAGCAGTACTTC.

The V call is TRBV4-1, the J call TRBJ1-1; 7 positions match TRBD1. Germline V CDR1 and CDR2: MGHRA, YSYEKL. The V segment lost 0 bases and the J segment 1 base; nucleotides outside the gene matches: 14. This CDR3 contains 19 residues. CDR3 coding DNA: TGCGCCAGCAGCCAAGAAGTCGGGGGTAGACAGGGCGCGAACACTGAAGCTTTCTTT. This translates into CASSQEVGGRQGANTEAFF.

This clone was seen once. The CDR3 DNA sequence: TGTGCCAGCGGTAGGGCGGTGAGCACAGATACGCAGTATTTT. Translating gives CASGRAVSTDTQYF. The V call is TRBV2, the J call TRBJ2-3; D call uncertain. CDR3 length: 14 amino acids. The germline V and J ends were trimmed by 8 bases and 0 bases, with 12 bases remaining between them. Germline-derived CDR1 and CDR2 are SNHLY and FYNNEI.

The J gene is TRBJ2-3, the V gene TRBV5-1; D remains unclear. The V and J ends lost 3 bases and 0 bases respectively, with 11 bases between them. Germline CDR1 is SGHRS and CDR2 is YFSETQ. This CDR3 has 15 amino acids. The CDR3 loop is CASSSQLGSTDTQYF. Written as DNA, the CDR3 is TGCGCCAGCAGCTCACAGCTGGGAAGCACAGATACGCAGTATTTT. Based on the CDR3 plus reference TRBV5-1 and TRBJ2-3, the full variable domain is KAGVTQTPRYLIKTRGQQVTLSCSPISGHRSVSWYQQTPGQGLQFLFEYFSETQRNKGNFPGRFSGRQFSNSRSEMNVSTLELGDSALYLCASSSQLGSTDTQYFGPGTRLTVL.

The V call is TRBV2, the J call TRBJ1-6, with TRBD1 matching 7 bases. Germline CDR1 and CDR2: SNHLY and FYNNEI. V lost 7 bases to trimming and J lost 3 bases; unmatched junction nucleotides: 6. CDR3 length equals 15 residues. The CDR3 here is CASNPGQSYNSPLHF. CDR3 coding DNA: TGTGCCAGCAATCCGGGACAGAGCTATAATTCACCCCTCCACTTT.

The chain links TRBV7-9 to TRBJ1-1, with D unresolved. Looked up from germline, CDR1 is SEHNR and CDR2 is FQNEAQ (reference sequence). CDR3 length: 14 amino acids. With 1 base removed from V and 0 bases from J, the gap between germline ends came to 6 bases. The CDR3 nucleotides are TGTGCCAGCAGCTTAGGGCAGCTGAACACTGAAGCTTTCTTT. This gives the protein CASSLGQLNTEAFF.